This TCR beta chain stems from a study of T cell responses to AZD1222 COVID-19 vaccine. A note on this clone: Its antigen is currently unknown.

Germline V CDR1 and CDR2: LGHDT, YNNKEL (reference sequence). V dropped 0 bases and J dropped 9 bases, with 0 bases sitting between them. This CDR3 contains 11 residues. Combined were second doses at about 4 or about 12 weeks. Method: immunoSEQ multiplex PCR; TCRdb's copy keeps in-frame clones and lacks some. The top ten hold 3% to 4% of the sample, which has 120,000 to 150,000 clones, around 90% seen once. Study-level results: Spike was spanned by vaccine-associated CD4 TCRs, with dominance at 160-218 and 743-854. Females made up more of the donors, who were largely white British, and clonal diversity may have come out too low. Nearly half of spike-specific TCRs reportedly target unmutated variant regions.

The TCR originated in an adult who received the AZD1222 COVID-19 vaccine. The sequences come from peripheral blood, collected 28 days after the second AZD1222 dose. The chain carries TRBV3-1 (or the pseudogene TRBV3-2) and TRBJ1-6; no definite D call. CDR3 sequence reads: CASSQDSPLHF. CDR3 nucleotides: TGTGCCAGCAGCCAAGATTCACCCCTCCACTTT.